These T cell receptor beta chains were read from a single sample in a study of OX40 agonist ivuxolimab in advanced cancers. TCRdb keeps only in-frame clones here, not all; method: immunoSEQ multiplex PCR. This repertoire shows over 70,000 clones, 85% to 90% found once; its top ten account for 6.5% to 9%. The sequencing used CD4+ or CD8+ T cells sorted from blood, collected in a trial of the OX40 agonist ivuxolimab. These receptors all come from an adult with an advanced solid tumor such as melanoma, head and neck, liver or kidney cancer. The CDR3 runs from the conserved cysteine through the conserved F or W. D genes are given only for firm matches. Clone size appears in some rows only: once, few, many, or a class for an expanded clone.

d_gene: -
abundance: -
len: 13
v_gene: TRBV11-1
j_gene: TRBJ2-7
CDR3nt: TGTGCCAGCACCCATACCCCGGGACTCGAGCAGTACTTC
CDR3aa: CASTHTPGLEQYF

d_gene: -
abundance: once
len: 14
v_gene: TRBV4-2
j_gene: TRBJ1-2
CDR3nt: TGTGCCAGCAGCCAAGAACAGATGGACTATGGCTACACCTTC
CDR3aa: CASSQEQMDYGYTF

d_gene: -
abundance: -
len: 13
v_gene: TRBV11-1
j_gene: TRBJ2-7
CDR3nt: TGTGCCAGCAGCCTAGACCCAGAAAGGGTGCAGTACTTC
CDR3aa: CASSLDPERVQYF

d_gene: -
abundance: -
len: 15
v_gene: TRBV6-1
j_gene: TRBJ2-6
CDR3nt: TGTGCCAGCAGTGAAGGGGGCTCTGGGGCCAACGTCCTGACTTTC
CDR3aa: CASSEGGSGANVLTF

d_gene: TRBD2
abundance: -
len: 16
v_gene: TRBV9
j_gene: TRBJ2-1
CDR3nt: TGTGCCAGCAGCCCCCGGGCGGGAGGGCCTGATAATGAGCAGTTCTTC
CDR3aa: CASSPRAGGPDNEQFF

d_gene: TRBD2
abundance: -
len: 16
v_gene: TRBV7-9
j_gene: TRBJ2-2
CDR3nt: TGTGCCAGCAGTCACAAGCGGGAGACGAACACCGGGGAGCTGTTTTTT
CDR3aa: CASSHKRETNTGELFF

d_gene: -
abundance: -
len: 13
v_gene: TRBV5-1
j_gene: TRBJ1-4
CDR3nt: TGCGCCAGCAGCCCGACGGTTCCTGAAAAACTGTTTTTT
CDR3aa: CASSPTVPEKLFF

d_gene: TRBD2
abundance: once
len: 15
v_gene: TRBV6-6
j_gene: TRBJ2-7
CDR3nt: TGTGCCAGCAGTTACCTTGGCCTAGCGGGTCACAAGCAGTACTTC
CDR3aa: CASSYLGLAGHKQYF

d_gene: -
abundance: -
len: 11
v_gene: TRBV30
j_gene: TRBJ2-7
CDR3nt: TGTGCCTGGGGGGTCCCATACGAGCAGTACTTC
CDR3aa: CAWGVPYEQYF

d_gene: -
abundance: -
len: 16
v_gene: TRBV2
j_gene: TRBJ2-3
CDR3nt: TGTGCCAGCAAGCCTGTGGGACTTTTAGCCGCGGATACGCAGTATTTT
CDR3aa: CASKPVGLLAADTQYF

d_gene: -
abundance: -
len: 14
v_gene: TRBV19
j_gene: TRBJ2-7
CDR3nt: TGTGCCAGTAGTAACTGGGACATAGCCTACGAGCAGTACTTC
CDR3aa: CASSNWDIAYEQYF

d_gene: -
abundance: -
len: 13
v_gene: TRBV7-9
j_gene: TRBJ2-2
CDR3nt: TGTGCCAGCAGCCCCCGCGGGACCGGGGAGCTGTTTTTT
CDR3aa: CASSPRGTGELFF

d_gene: -
abundance: -
len: 11
v_gene: TRBV28
j_gene: TRBJ2-5
CDR3nt: TGTGCCAGCAGTTTATACGAGACCCAGTACTTC
CDR3aa: CASSLYETQYF

d_gene: TRBD1
abundance: -
len: 14
v_gene: TRBV7-8
j_gene: TRBJ1-1
CDR3nt: TGTGCCAGCAGCTCGGGACAGGGGAGTACTGAAGCTTTCTTT
CDR3aa: CASSSGQGSTEAFF

d_gene: -
abundance: -
len: 12
v_gene: TRBV10-1
j_gene: TRBJ2-7
CDR3nt: TGCGCCAGCAGCCCAAATCAAGGGGAGCAGTACTTC
CDR3aa: CASSPNQGEQYF

d_gene: -
abundance: once
len: 13
v_gene: TRBV28
j_gene: TRBJ2-3
CDR3nt: TGTGCCAGCAGCTCTACCTTCACAGATACGCAGTATTTT
CDR3aa: CASSSTFTDTQYF

d_gene: TRBD2
abundance: -
len: 16
v_gene: TRBV5-4
j_gene: TRBJ2-3
CDR3nt: TGTGCCAGCAGCGATACTAGCGCAAGCGGTCGAGATACGCAGTATTTT
CDR3aa: CASSDTSASGRDTQYF

d_gene: -
abundance: -
len: 12
v_gene: TRBV5-4
j_gene: TRBJ2-7
CDR3nt: TGTGCCAGCAGCCTGAGCTCCTACGAGCAGTACTTC
CDR3aa: CASSLSSYEQYF

d_gene: -
abundance: -
len: 16
v_gene: TRBV29-1
j_gene: TRBJ2-1
CDR3nt: TGCAGCGTTGAATTGCTAACATCGGGATCCTCTTCTGAGCAGTTCTTC
CDR3aa: CSVELLTSGSSSEQFF

d_gene: -
abundance: -
len: 17
v_gene: TRBV14
j_gene: TRBJ2-1
CDR3nt: TGTGCCAGCAGCCCGTTGCAGCATTCCCCCTCCTACAATGAGCAGTTCTTC
CDR3aa: CASSPLQHSPSYNEQFF

d_gene: -
abundance: -
len: 14
v_gene: TRBV6-6
j_gene: TRBJ1-5
CDR3nt: TGTGCCAGCAGTTACGTGGGGAAGGATCAGCCCCAGCATTTT
CDR3aa: CASSYVGKDQPQHF

d_gene: -
abundance: -
len: 13
v_gene: TRBV7-9
j_gene: TRBJ1-1
CDR3nt: TGTGCCAGCAGCTTAGGGGACGGACCTGAAGCTTTCTTT
CDR3aa: CASSLGDGPEAFF

d_gene: -
abundance: few
len: 16
v_gene: TRBV19
j_gene: TRBJ1-5
CDR3nt: TGTGCCAGTAGTATACTAGGGTACGCCGGCAATCAGCCCCAGCATTTT
CDR3aa: CASSILGYAGNQPQHF

d_gene: -
abundance: -
len: 16
v_gene: TRBV5-1
j_gene: TRBJ2-5
CDR3nt: TGCGCCAGCAGCCCAGCGCAAGGTTCGTACCAAGAGACCCAGTACTTC
CDR3aa: CASSPAQGSYQETQYF

d_gene: -
abundance: -
len: 14
v_gene: TRBV4-1
j_gene: TRBJ2-5
CDR3nt: TGCGCCAGCAGCCCCTACAGTGACTCTGGGTCCCAGTACTTC
CDR3aa: CASSPYSDSGSQYF

d_gene: TRBD1
abundance: -
len: 17
v_gene: TRBV5-4
j_gene: TRBJ2-1
CDR3nt: TGTGCCAGCAGCGGGGCCAGGGGGCGCCTACCAGTCGATGAGCAGTTCTTC
CDR3aa: CASSGARGRLPVDEQFF

d_gene: -
abundance: -
len: 13
v_gene: TRBV6-4
j_gene: TRBJ2-5
CDR3nt: TGTGCCAGCAGTGAGCAAGGTGGAGAGACCCAGTACTTC
CDR3aa: CASSEQGGETQYF

d_gene: -
abundance: -
len: 13
v_gene: TRBV19
j_gene: TRBJ2-5
CDR3nt: TGTGCCAGTAGTTTCCCGGGGCAAGAGACCCAGTACTTC
CDR3aa: CASSFPGQETQYF

d_gene: -
abundance: -
len: 15
v_gene: TRBV19
j_gene: TRBJ2-3
CDR3nt: TGTGCCAGTAGTTCCTGGACAGAAGGGGGAGATACGCAGTATTTT
CDR3aa: CASSSWTEGGDTQYF

d_gene: -
abundance: once
len: 15
v_gene: TRBV4-2
j_gene: TRBJ2-1
CDR3nt: TGTGCCAGCAGCCCCCCGTGGCTCGAAGACAATGAGCAGTTCTTC
CDR3aa: CASSPPWLEDNEQFF

d_gene: -
abundance: once
len: 15
v_gene: TRBV10-3
j_gene: TRBJ2-1
CDR3nt: TGTGCCATCAGTGACAGCTCATTCTCCTACAATGAGCAGTTCTTC
CDR3aa: CAISDSSFSYNEQFF

d_gene: TRBD2
abundance: -
len: 16
v_gene: TRBV4-1
j_gene: TRBJ2-7
CDR3nt: TGCGCCAGCAGCCAAGATCCTAGCGGGAGGGCGTACGAGCAGTACTTC
CDR3aa: CASSQDPSGRAYEQYF

d_gene: -
abundance: few
len: 15
v_gene: TRBV10-1
j_gene: TRBJ1-3
CDR3nt: TGCGCCAGCAGTGAGTCGGCCAGCTCTGGAAACACCATATATTTT
CDR3aa: CASSESASSGNTIYF

d_gene: -
abundance: -
len: 12
v_gene: TRBV6-5
j_gene: TRBJ1-1
CDR3nt: TGTGCCAGCAGTTGGGGGGGCACTGAAGCTTTCTTT
CDR3aa: CASSWGGTEAFF

d_gene: -
abundance: -
len: 14
v_gene: TRBV6-6
j_gene: TRBJ1-5
CDR3nt: TGTGCCAGCATGGGGGCGCGCAGCAATCAGCCCCAGCATTTT
CDR3aa: CASMGARSNQPQHF

d_gene: TRBD2
abundance: -
len: 15
v_gene: TRBV7-6
j_gene: TRBJ2-7
CDR3nt: TGTGCCAGCACCCTTACAGCGGGAATAAGCGACGAGCAGTACTTC
CDR3aa: CASTLTAGISDEQYF

d_gene: -
abundance: once
len: 14
v_gene: TRBV28
j_gene: TRBJ2-7
CDR3nt: TGTGCCAGCAGTTTATTGTGGGCGACACGCGAGCAGTACTTC
CDR3aa: CASSLLWATREQYF

d_gene: TRBD1
abundance: -
len: 13
v_gene: TRBV11-3
j_gene: TRBJ1-1
CDR3nt: TGTGCCAGCAGCTTCAACAGGGGCGGAGAAGCTTTCTTT
CDR3aa: CASSFNRGGEAFF

d_gene: TRBD2
abundance: -
len: 16
v_gene: TRBV5-1
j_gene: TRBJ2-3
CDR3nt: TGCGCCAGCAGCTCACTCATAGCGGGAGTGGCGGATACGCAGTATTTT
CDR3aa: CASSSLIAGVADTQYF

d_gene: -
abundance: -
len: 13
v_gene: TRBV6-1
j_gene: TRBJ1-1
CDR3nt: TGTGCCAGCAGTGAACAGGGTTACACTGAAGCTTTCTTT
CDR3aa: CASSEQGYTEAFF

d_gene: -
abundance: -
len: 16
v_gene: TRBV11-3
j_gene: TRBJ2-3
CDR3nt: TGTGCCAGCAGCCCCCCCCGAAGCAGGCCCACAGATACGCAGTATTTT
CDR3aa: CASSPPRSRPTDTQYF

d_gene: TRBD2
abundance: -
len: 17
v_gene: TRBV27
j_gene: TRBJ2-3
CDR3nt: TGTGCCAGCAGTTTCCTCCGACTAGCGGGTAGCACAGATACGCAGTATTTT
CDR3aa: CASSFLRLAGSTDTQYF

d_gene: -
abundance: -
len: 13
v_gene: TRBV11-1
j_gene: TRBJ2-7
CDR3nt: TGTGCCAGCAGCCTACATCGAGCCTACGAGCAGTACTTC
CDR3aa: CASSLHRAYEQYF

d_gene: TRBD1
abundance: -
len: 17
v_gene: TRBV19
j_gene: TRBJ2-2
CDR3nt: TGTGCCACCACGTTTACCACCGGGACAGAGAACACCGGGGAGCTGTTTTTT
CDR3aa: CATTFTTGTENTGELFF

d_gene: TRBD2
abundance: -
len: 13
v_gene: TRBV14
j_gene: TRBJ2-7
CDR3nt: TGTGCCAGCAGCCAACTAGCGGGAGGCGAGCAGTACTTC
CDR3aa: CASSQLAGGEQYF

d_gene: TRBD2
abundance: -
len: 15
v_gene: TRBV4-3
j_gene: TRBJ2-1
CDR3nt: TGCGCCAGCAGCCAAGAACGACTAGCGGACAATGAGCAGTTCTTC
CDR3aa: CASSQERLADNEQFF

d_gene: TRBD2
abundance: -
len: 17
v_gene: TRBV7-9
j_gene: TRBJ2-1
CDR3nt: TGTGCCAGCAGCGCCGCCGGGACTAGCGGGAGGGCCGGTGAGCAGTTCTTC
CDR3aa: CASSAAGTSGRAGEQFF

d_gene: TRBD1
abundance: -
len: 15
v_gene: TRBV5-1
j_gene: TRBJ1-1
CDR3nt: TGCGCCAGCAGCTTGAGGGGACAGCTAAACACTGAAGCTTTCTTT
CDR3aa: CASSLRGQLNTEAFF

d_gene: -
abundance: -
len: 15
v_gene: TRBV15
j_gene: TRBJ2-1
CDR3nt: TGTGCCACCAGCCCTCGACTGGCATCCTACAATGAGCAGTTCTTC
CDR3aa: CATSPRLASYNEQFF

d_gene: -
abundance: -
len: 12
v_gene: TRBV11-3
j_gene: TRBJ2-3
CDR3nt: TGTGCCAGCAGCCATAGCCCAGATACGCAGTATTTT
CDR3aa: CASSHSPDTQYF

d_gene: -
abundance: -
len: 11
v_gene: TRBV5-4
j_gene: TRBJ1-2
CDR3nt: TGTGCCAGCAGCTTTGGATATGGCTACACCTTC
CDR3aa: CASSFGYGYTF

d_gene: TRBD1
abundance: -
len: 13
v_gene: TRBV27
j_gene: TRBJ1-1
CDR3nt: TGTGCCAGCAGTTCGGGACAGGGGAAGAGAGCTTTCTTT
CDR3aa: CASSSGQGKRAFF

d_gene: -
abundance: -
len: 12
v_gene: TRBV30
j_gene: TRBJ1-2
CDR3nt: TGTGCCTGGTTGTTCGGGGGAATTGGCTACACCTTC
CDR3aa: CAWLFGGIGYTF

d_gene: TRBD1
abundance: -
len: 14
v_gene: TRBV27
j_gene: TRBJ2-5
CDR3nt: TGTGCCAGCAGTTGGACAGGGTATCAAGAGACCCAGTACTTC
CDR3aa: CASSWTGYQETQYF

d_gene: TRBD1
abundance: -
len: 15
v_gene: TRBV6-5
j_gene: TRBJ2-1
CDR3nt: TGTGCCAGCAGTTCTAGGGACAGACCCTACAATGAGCAGTTCTTC
CDR3aa: CASSSRDRPYNEQFF